A single sample is the source of the 26 T cell receptor beta chains below, sequenced in a study of T cell responses to AZD1222 COVID-19 vaccine. Clones were read by immunoSEQ multiplex PCR, and TCRdb kept only the in-frame ones, dropping some. Among 140,000 to 150,000 clones listed, 80% to 90% were seen once. This material consisted of peripheral blood, taken on day 0 of AZD1222 vaccination. All receptors come from an adult in good health.

The chain employs TRBV27 and TRBJ1-1; perhaps TRBD1 as D (5 bases). Trimming shortened V by 3 bases and J by 0 bases, and 8 bases separated the two germline ends. The CDR3 is 14 residues long. Per germline, CDR1 MNHEY and CDR2 SMNVEV (reference sequence). The CDR3 sequence is CASSLRQMNTEAFF. DNA for the CDR3: TGTGCCAGCAGTTTGCGACAGATGAACACTGAAGCTTTCTTT.

This clone was seen a single time. This chain joins TRBV12-3 or TRBV12-4 and TRBJ1-2; the D is unclear. Trimming shortened V by 4 bases and J by 5 bases, and 11 bases separated the two germline ends. The CDR3 length is 13 residues. In DNA, the CDR3 is TGTGCCAGCAGTTCCTACAGACAATATGGCTACACCTTC. This translates into CASSSYRQYGYTF.

The chain is built from TRBV19 and TRBJ2-3; D uncertain. Trimming left V 4 bases short and J 2 bases short, with 10 bases between. The CDR3 contains 14 residues. Germline lookup yields CDR1 LNHDA and CDR2 SQIVND (reference sequence). CDR3 DNA sequence: TGTGCCAGTAGTAAGCTTGGAACCACAGATACGCAGTATTTT. Protein sequence: CASSKLGTTDTQYF.

This clone turned up a few times. The chain recombines TRBV9 with TRBJ1-3, with D hard to call. Trimming took off 3 bases at V and 3 bases at J, with 16 bases between the two ends. The V gene's germline CDR1 is SGDLS and CDR2 YYNGEE. There are 16 residues in the CDR3. The CDR3 reads CASSGTQWEGGNTIYF. CDR3 in DNA: TGTGCCAGCAGCGGAACCCAGTGGGAGGGTGGAAACACCATATATTTT.

The chain links TRBV30 to TRBJ1-5, with D possibly matching TRBD1 (6 bases). The CDR3 runs to 17 residues. V gave up 2 bases and J gave up 1 base, with 18 bases separating them. CDR1 is GTSNPN and CDR2 is SVGIG in the germline V gene (reference sequence). The CDR3 coding sequence is TGTGCCTGGAGTAGCCTCAGGACAGATCCGAGCAATCAGCCCCAGCATTTT. Protein sequence: CAWSSLRTDPSNQPQHF.

The genes are TRBV7-9 and TRBJ1-3; unclear D gene. The CDR3 has 17 residues. Germline V gene sequence: CDR1 SEHNR, CDR2 FQNEAQ (reference sequence). The germline V and J ends were trimmed by 5 bases and 4 bases, with 21 bases remaining between them. The CDR3 spells CASSTIGVQERGNTIYF. The CDR3 region has the DNA TGTGCCAGCAGCACTATCGGGGTCCAGGAGAGAGGAAACACCATATATTTT.

This clone showed up just once. The gene calls are TRBV20-1 and TRBJ2-1; no clear D. V gave up 6 bases and J gave up 5 bases, with 5 bases separating them. The CDR3 is made up of 10 amino acids. Germline CDR1 DFQATT, CDR2 SNEGSKA (reference sequence). CDR3: CSAIDNEQFF. DNA of the CDR3: TGCAGTGCCATAGACAATGAGCAGTTCTTC.

This chain uses TRBV29-1 with TRBJ1-1; D gene unclear. CDR3 length: 13 amino acids. V lost 4 bases, J lost 0 bases, and 9 bases lay in between. Germline CDR1 reads SQVTM; CDR2 reads ANQGSEA. The chain's CDR3 is CSVASFLNTEAFF. CDR3 nucleotides: TGCAGCGTTGCCTCCTTTCTGAACACTGAAGCTTTCTTT. The entire variable domain, with the rest obtained from reference TRBV29-1 and TRBJ1-1, is as follows: SAVISQKPSRDICQRGTSLTIQCQVDSQVTMMFWYRQQPGQSLTLIATANQGSEATYESGFVIDKFPISRPNLTFSTLTVSNMSPEDSSIYLCSVASFLNTEAFFGQGTRLTVV.

The chain recombines TRBV5-1 with TRBJ1-1; weak D call: TRBD1 (6 bases). There are 17 residues in the CDR3. V lost 0 bases and J lost 5, with 20 bases in between. Germline CDR1 SGHRS, CDR2 YFSETQ. CDR3 sequence (DNA): TGCGCCAGCAGCTTGGGAGGGACAAATGGGGTTAGGACTGAAGCTTTCTTT. It yields the protein CASSLGGTNGVRTEAFF.

The rearrangement links TRBV2 to TRBJ1-5; maybe TRBD1 (5 bases). V lost 7 bases, J lost 7 bases, and 17 bases lay in between. The CDR3 has 14 residues. Per germline, CDR1 SNHLY and CDR2 FYNNEI. CDR3 region: CASNPDSSEQPQHF. The CDR3 nucleotides read TGTGCCAGCAACCCAGACAGTTCGGAGCAGCCCCAGCATTTT.

The rearrangement uses TRBV19 and TRBJ1-5; TRBD1 matches 7 bases. Germline V gene data show CDR1 as LNHDA and CDR2 as SQIVND (reference sequence). V was clipped by 3 bases and J by 6 bases; unmatched bases: 5. The length of the CDR3 is 14 residues. The CDR3 DNA sequence: TGTGCCAGTAGTATTTGGCAGGGGGGTCAGCCCCAGCATTTT. This encodes CASSIWQGGQPQHF.

The chain links TRBV11-2 to TRBJ2-3, with D possibly being TRBD2 (5 bases). Between the trimmed V and J ends, which lost 4 bases and 0 bases, there was a span of 11 bases. The CDR3 runs 15 residues. In germline, CDR1 is SGHAT, CDR2 FQNNGV. For the CDR3, the DNA is TGTGCCAGCAGCTCACTAGGTACTAGCACAGATACGCAGTATTTT. It yields the protein CASSSLGTSTDTQYF.

This chain connects TRBV6-4 to TRBJ2-2; 7 bases match TRBD2. Trimming at V came to 3 bases and at J to 5 bases, leaving 3 bases not matched to a gene. This CDR3 region has 14 residues. From germline, CDR1 is MRHNA and CDR2 SNTAGT. CDR3: CASSERLATGELFF. As DNA, the CDR3 is TGTGCCAGCAGTGAGAGACTAGCTACCGGGGAGCTGTTTTTT.

This clone appeared a single time. The rearrangement uses TRBV7-9 and TRBJ2-1; TRBD2 agrees at 14 bases. V dropped 3 bases and J dropped 7; count of bases not matched to a gene: 2. Germline loops: CDR1 SEHNR, CDR2 FQNEAQ (reference sequence). The CDR3 is made up of 15 amino acids. Written as DNA, the CDR3 is TGTGCCAGCAGCTTGACTAGCGGGAGGGGAAATGAGCAGTTCTTC. Translating gives CASSLTSGRGNEQFF. Filled out from reference TRBV7-9 and TRBJ2-1, the complete variable domain reads DTGVSQNPRHKITKRGQNVTFRCDPISEHNRLYWYRQTLGQGPEFLTYFQNEAQLEKSRLLSDRFSAERPKGSFSTLEIQRTEQGDSAMYLCASSLTSGRGNEQFFGPGTRLTVL.

The chain couples TRBV7-2 to TRBJ2-1; TRBD2 agrees at 7 bases. The CDR3 totals 15 residues. With 4 bases clipped from V and 5 bases from J, the junction kept 8 bases outside the gene matches. In germline, CDR1 is SGHTA, CDR2 FQGNSA. CDR3 in amino acids: CASSSGLSYNNEQFF. As DNA, the CDR3 is TGTGCCAGCAGCTCGGGACTATCGTACAACAATGAGCAGTTCTTC.

This chain joins TRBV25-1 and TRBJ1-2; no firm D call. CDR3 size: 13 residues. Trimming took 3 bases from V and 3 from J, leaving 8 bases between them. Germline lookup yields CDR1 MGHDK and CDR2 SYGVNS. This CDR3 is CASSDTNDYGYTF. The CDR3 bases are TGTGCCAGCAGTGACACCAACGACTATGGCTACACCTTC.

The chain links TRBV3-1 (or the pseudogene TRBV3-2) to TRBJ1-6; a possible D gene is TRBD1 (5 bases). CDR1 is LGHDT and CDR2 is YNNKEL in the germline V gene (reference sequence). V lost 4 bases to trimming and J lost 9 bases, with 16 bases between them. The CDR3 contains 15 residues. DNA for the CDR3: TGTGCCAGCAGCCCGCGAGGACAAAACGGTTCACCCCTCCACTTT. Its translation is CASSPRGQNGSPLHF.

There are a few counts of this clone. The CDR3 bases are TGTGCCAGCAGCGTAGGTTTTCCGTCCGAGCAGTACTTC. This sequence encodes CASSVGFPSEQYF. The V call is TRBV9, the J call TRBJ2-7, with D hard to call. Germline V gene lookup returns CDR1 SGDLS and CDR2 YYNGEE. V lost 0 bases and J lost 6, with 10 bases in between. The CDR3 totals 13 residues.

The CDR3 reads CASSASGQDYTGELFF. Written as DNA, the CDR3 is TGTGCCAGCAGCGCGTCGGGACAGGACTACACCGGGGAGCTGTTTTTT. The chain combines TRBV9 with TRBJ2-2, with 8 bases lining up with TRBD1. V lost 3 bases, J lost 3 bases, and 7 bases stayed unmatched. CDR1 and CDR2 (germline): SGDLS, YYNGEE. CDR3 size: 16 residues. Supplemented by reference TRBV9 and TRBJ2-2, the full variable domain reads DSGVTQTPKHLITATGQRVTLRCSPRSGDLSVYWYQQSLDQGLQFLIQYYNGEERAKGNILERFSAQQFPDLHSELNLSSLELGDSALYFCASSASGQDYTGELFFGEGSRLTVL.

The chain carries TRBV24-1 and TRBJ2-1; 10 bases fit TRBD1. Losses at the gene ends were 5 bases for V and 6 bases for J; bases not matched to a gene: 6. The CDR3 totals 15 residues. Germline CDR1 is KGHDR and CDR2 is SFDVKD. DNA of the CDR3: TGTGCCACCAGTGTCGGGACAGGGGCAACCAATGAGCAGTTCTTC. Its translation is CATSVGTGATNEQFF.

V is TRBV6-2 or TRBV6-3 and J is TRBJ2-5, with D unclear. Germline V gives CDR1 MNHEY, CDR2 SVGEGT. The CDR3 contains 12 residues. V was clipped by 2 bases and J by 5 bases, with 6 bases between them. CDR3 residues: CASSYMGETQYF. The CDR3 DNA follows: TGTGCCAGCAGTTACATGGGGGAGACCCAGTACTTC.

The chain has TRBV18 and TRBJ2-1; D is unclear. CDR1 and CDR2 (germline): KGHSH, LQKENI. Trimming pared 3 bases from V and 4 bases from J, leaving 7 bases between. The CDR3 consists of 13 residues. DNA for the CDR3: TGTGCCAGCTCACCCAGCGAGTACAATGAGCAGTTCTTC. This translates into CASSPSEYNEQFF. Full variable domain (outside the CDR3, taken from reference TRBV18 and TRBJ2-1): NAGVMQNPRHLVRRRGQEARLRCSPMKGHSHVYWYRQLPEEGLKFMVYLQKENIIDESGMPKERFSAEFPKEGPSILRIQQVVRGDSAAYFCASSPSEYNEQFFGPGTRLTVL.

The chain joins TRBV2 to TRBJ1-6; TRBD1 might be the D (5 bases). The V end was cut by 7 bases, the J end by 6 bases, with 13 bases between. This CDR3 comprises 14 residues. The V gene's germline CDR1 is SNHLY and CDR2 FYNNEI. The CDR3 nucleotides read TGTGCCAGCACGGGGCGAGAAGGTAATTCACCCCTCCACTTT. Its translation is CASTGREGNSPLHF. The full variable domain, with the rest looked up from reference TRBV2 and TRBJ1-6, is EPEVTQTPSHQVTQMGQEVILRCVPISNHLYFYWYRQILGQKVEFLVSFYNNEISEKSEIFDDQFSVERPDGSNFTLKIRSTKLEDSAMYFCASTGREGNSPLHFGNGTRLTVT.

V usage is TRBV18 and J usage is TRBJ2-7, with D possibly TRBD2 on 5 matching bases. V was pared by 6 bases and J by 7 bases, with 16 bases between. CDR1 and CDR2 from the germline V gene are KGHSH and LQKENI. This CDR3 region has 13 residues. CDR3 in DNA: TGTGCCAGCTCGCCGGACTCCCTGGGAGAGCAGTACTTC. Its translation: CASSPDSLGEQYF.

V usage is TRBV30 and J usage is TRBJ1-6; D unresolved. The germline V gene encodes CDR1 GTSNPN and CDR2 SVGIG (reference sequence). V gave up 2 bases and J gave up 4 bases, with 9 bases separating them. The length of the CDR3 is 14 residues. DNA for the CDR3: TGTGCCTGGAGTCGGCAGGTTTATAATTCACCCCTCCACTTT. Translated, it gives CAWSRQVYNSPLHF. Complete variable domain (other parts from reference TRBV30 and TRBJ1-6): SQTIHQWPATLVQPVGSPLSLECTVEGTSNPNLYWYRQAAGRGLQLLFYSVGIGQISSEVPQNLSASRPQDRQFILSSKKLLLSDSGFYLCAWSRQVYNSPLHFGNGTRLTVT.

The chain carries TRBV11-2 and TRBJ1-2, with unresolved D. The CDR3 contains 12 residues. Trimming cost V 0 bases and J 7 bases, with 6 bases left between them. Germline CDR1 is SGHAT and CDR2 is FQNNGV. The CDR3 bases are TGTGCCAGCAGCTTAGAATGGTCTGGCTACACCTTC. It codes for CASSLEWSGYTF.